The rows below give T cell receptor beta chains drawn from one sample of a study of T cell responses to AZD1222 COVID-19 vaccine. The protocol was immunoSEQ multiplex PCR, while the TCRdb copy is restricted to in-frame clones and leaves out a portion. The repertoire includes under 200,000 clones, roughly 92% of them detected once, and around 1.5% sits in the top ten. The specimen was peripheral blood, collected on day 0 of AZD1222 vaccination. The origin of the receptors is an adult in good health. Both conserved end residues are part of each CDR3. Fields, in order: V gene, J gene, D gene, clone size, CDR3 length, CDR3 DNA, CDR3 protein. A D gene is named only where the DNA matches it firmly. Rows give clone size only sometimes, using once, few, many, or a class for an expanded clone.

TRBV4-2,TRBJ2-3,.,.,15,TGTGCCAGCAGCCAAGAGACTAGACGCTCAGATACGCAGTATTTT,CASSQETRRSDTQYF
TRBV7-3,TRBJ2-5,.,.,13,TGTGCCAGCAGCTTGAGGAATCAAGAGACCCAGTACTTC,CASSLRNQETQYF
TRBV30,TRBJ2-7,.,.,11,TGTGCCTGGGGACAGAGATACGAGCAGTACTTC,CAWGQRYEQYF
TRBV7-2,TRBJ2-5,.,once,15,TGTGCCAGCAGCTTAGCGGGAGCCTACCAAGAGACCCAGTACTTC,CASSLAGAYQETQYF
TRBV7-9,TRBJ1-1,.,.,14,TGTGCCAGCAGCCAAAACACGGCGAACACTGAAGCTTTCTTT,CASSQNTANTEAFF
TRBV5-1,TRBJ2-7,.,.,16,TGCGCCAGCAGCTTGTTTGGGCGTGTGGGGTCGTACGAGCAGTACTTC,CASSLFGRVGSYEQYF
TRBV7-9,TRBJ2-5,TRBD2,once,17,TGTGCCAGCAGCAGAGTCCCGGGACTAGCGAGCCAAGAGACCCAGTACTTC,CASSRVPGLASQETQYF
TRBV4-2,TRBJ1-1,TRBD1,.,16,TGTGCCAGCAGCCAATCTCCGGGACAGGGAAGCACTGAAGCTTTCTTT,CASSQSPGQGSTEAFF
TRBV6-5,TRBJ1-3,.,.,16,TGTGCCAGCAGTTACTCCAGGACACTCTCTGGAAACACCATATATTTT,CASSYSRTLSGNTIYF
TRBV6-5,TRBJ2-1,.,once,12,TGTGCCAGCAGTTCTACGACGGGAGAGCAGTTCTTC,CASSSTTGEQFF
TRBV29-1,TRBJ1-2,.,.,14,TGCAGCGTCTCCTGGGGGACAACAGGCGATGGCTACACCTTC,CSVSWGTTGDGYTF
TRBV7-9,TRBJ2-7,TRBD1,once,16,TGTGCCAGCAGCTCCACGATGGGACAGGGAATCTACGAGCAGTACTTC,CASSSTMGQGIYEQYF
TRBV2,TRBJ2-7,.,.,12,TGTGCCAGCAGGGAGTTATCTACCGAGCAGTACTTC,CASRELSTEQYF
TRBV9,TRBJ1-5,TRBD1,.,19,TGTGCCAGCAGCGTAGAAAGGACAGGGGGAGTCTACGGCAATCAGCCCCAGCATTTT,CASSVERTGGVYGNQPQHF
TRBV2,TRBJ2-4,.,.,14,TGTGCCAGCAGATCCAGGGAGGCCAAAAACATTCAGTACTTC,CASRSREAKNIQYF
TRBV19,TRBJ1-1,.,.,13,TGTGCCAGTAGTCTGGGGGAACGGGAGAGGGCTTTCTTT,CASSLGERERAFF
TRBV4-1,TRBJ1-6,.,.,17,TGCGCCAGCAGCCAAGATGGGGGGAGCTCCTATAATTCACCCCTCCACTTT,CASSQDGGSSYNSPLHF
TRBV10-2,TRBJ2-1,.,.,11,TGCGCCAGCAGTGACTACAATGAGCAGTTCTTC,CASSDYNEQFF
TRBV4-3,TRBJ1-4,.,.,19,TGCGCCAGCAGCCCTGATGATCTAGGAGGTTATTCAACTAATGAAAAACTGTTTTTT,CASSPDDLGGYSTNEKLFF
TRBV7-9,TRBJ2-3,TRBD2,.,16,TGTGCCAGCAGCCGGGGACTAGCGGGAGGGGGCGATACGCAGTATTTT,CASSRGLAGGGDTQYF
TRBV3-1/TRBV3-2,TRBJ2-7,.,.,11,TGTGCCAGCAGCCAAGTCGGCAGGATGGACTTC,CASSQVGRMDF
TRBV7-9,TRBJ2-2,.,.,13,TGTGCCAGCAGCCTCGGACGGGGTGGGGAGCTGTTTTTT,CASSLGRGGELFF
TRBV21-1,TRBJ2-7,.,.,15,TGTGCCAGCAGAGATGGTCCGCGGGGTTCCTACGAGCAGTACTTC,CASRDGPRGSYEQYF
TRBV6-5,TRBJ2-7,.,.,13,TGTGCCAGCACTCGACCCCGGGGCGGCGAGCAGTACTTC,CASTRPRGGEQYF
TRBV10-3,TRBJ1-5,TRBD1,.,14,TGTGCCATCAGCGGACAGGGGGCGAGTCAGCCCCAGCATTTT,CAISGQGASQPQHF
TRBV18,TRBJ2-1,TRBD2,.,18,TGTGCCAGCTCACTCGAGAGACCGGGACTAGCGACTTACAATGAGCAGTTCTTC,CASSLERPGLATYNEQFF
TRBV5-4,TRBJ1-1,TRBD1,.,13,TGTGCCAGCAGCGGGCCGGGACAGCCGGAAGCTTTCTTT,CASSGPGQPEAFF
TRBV5-4,TRBJ1-3,.,.,14,TGTGCCAGCAGCTTGAAGGGGACCGGAAACACCATATATTTT,CASSLKGTGNTIYF
TRBV11-2,TRBJ1-3,TRBD1,.,17,TGTGCCAGCAGCTTAGGACAGGGAGAGGGGTCTGGAAACACCATATATTTT,CASSLGQGEGSGNTIYF
TRBV15,TRBJ2-7,TRBD1,.,14,TGTGCCACCAGCAGAAGTGGGGGACAGCGCGAGCAGTACTTC,CATSRSGGQREQYF
TRBV3-1/TRBV3-2,TRBJ1-2,TRBD1,.,17,TGTGCCAGCAGCCAAGCCGGCAGGGGGCTCTCGGACTATGGCTACACCTTC,CASSQAGRGLSDYGYTF
TRBV30,TRBJ1-3,.,.,16,TGTGCCTGGAGATTACCAACAGGGATCATTGGAAACACCATATATTTT,CAWRLPTGIIGNTIYF
TRBV30,TRBJ1-2,.,.,14,TGTGCCTGGAGTGTGACTTTTCTGGGTTGGGGCTACACCTTC,CAWSVTFLGWGYTF
TRBV5-6,TRBJ1-1,.,.,14,TGTGCCAGCAGCTTGGGGTCGGGGATCCCTGGGGCTTTCTTT,CASSLGSGIPGAFF
TRBV6-2/TRBV6-3,TRBJ1-5,.,.,21,TGTGCCAGCAGTTACAGAGGTGGAGGGGCGGTTGGATATTATAGCAATCAGCCCCAGCATTTT,CASSYRGGGAVGYYSNQPQHF
TRBV11-2,TRBJ1-3,.,.,16,TGTGCCAGCAGCTTAAACTTCGGGAGCTCTGGAAACACCATATATTTT,CASSLNFGSSGNTIYF
TRBV5-1,TRBJ2-5,.,.,14,TGCGCCAGCAGCTTGGAGGGATATCCGGAGACCCAGTACTTC,CASSLEGYPETQYF
TRBV29-1,TRBJ1-4,.,.,13,TGCAGCGTAGGACAGTCTCCTAATGAAAAACTGTTTTTT,CSVGQSPNEKLFF
TRBV6-5,TRBJ2-7,TRBD2,once,14,TGTGCCAGCAGTTCCGGACTAGCGGGATTGGAGCAGTACTTC,CASSSGLAGLEQYF
TRBV9,TRBJ1-3,.,.,13,TGTGCCAGCAGCGTAGCAACAGTTTCCCCCATATATTTT,CASSVATVSPIYF
TRBV7-3,TRBJ2-2,TRBD2,.,16,TGTGCCAGCAGCTTAACTAGCGGGGGGACCGCCGGGGAGCTGTTTTTT,CASSLTSGGTAGELFF
TRBV19,TRBJ1-4,.,.,15,TGTGCCAGTAGTAATAGACCTTCAACTAATGAAAAACTGTTTTTT,CASSNRPSTNEKLFF